These 32 T cell receptor beta chains share one sample of origin, sequenced in a study of cytomegalovirus exposure and HLA in healthy donors. PCR involved 60 Vbeta and 13 Jbeta primers. Only in-frame clones appear in the TCRdb table, and some are missing; sequencing was by immunoSEQ multiplex PCR. The sample includes over 100,000 clones, roughly 80% of them seen just once. The source material was PBMCs. The receptors here all came from a woman under 40 in good health and CMV-seropositive.

V usage is TRBV5-5 and J usage is TRBJ2-1, with D possibly being TRBD2 (5 bases). The CDR3 runs 16 residues. The germline gives CDR1 SGHKS, CDR2 YYEKEE (reference sequence). V was shortened by 1 base and J by 6 bases, with 17 bases between the two germline ends. CDR3 sequence: CASSLISDVLSNEQFF. CDR3 sequence (DNA): TGTGCCAGCAGCTTGATTAGCGATGTACTCAGCAATGAGCAGTTCTTC.

This clone has only a few counts. Other nucleotide sequences from this sample produce the same CDR3. The rearrangement links TRBV5-5 to TRBJ2-5, with 9 bases that match TRBD2. The CDR3 totals 16 residues. Germline CDR1 and CDR2: SGHKS and YYEKEE (reference sequence). V gave up 0 bases and J gave up 2 bases; unmatched junction bases: 5. Written as DNA, the CDR3 is TGTGCCAGCAGCTTGGCCGTGGCGGGGGGGCAAGAGACCCAGTACTTC. Translation: CASSLAVAGGQETQYF. Together with reference TRBV5-5 and TRBJ2-5, the CDR3 gives the full variable domain: DAGVTQSPTHLIKTRGQQVTLRCSPISGHKSVSWYQQVLGQGPQFIFQYYEKEERGRGNFPDRFSARQFPNYSSELNVNALLLGDSALYLCASSLAVAGGQETQYFGPGTRLLVL.

V and J are TRBV30 and TRBJ1-6; D not certain. The germline V gene has CDR1 GTSNPN and CDR2 SVGIG (reference sequence). Trimming pared 3 bases from V and 9 bases from J, leaving 12 bases between. The CDR3 loop spans 13 amino acids. The CDR3: CAWSAVGGSPLHF. The CDR3 nucleotides read TGTGCCTGGAGCGCGGTGGGTGGTTCACCCCTCCACTTT.

The gene calls are TRBV7-9 and TRBJ2-7, with 7 bases identical to TRBD2. CDR3 length: 17 amino acids. Per the germline V gene, CDR1 is SEHNR and CDR2 is FQNEAQ (reference sequence). Losses at the gene ends were 4 bases for V and 1 base for J; bases not matched to a gene: 13. CDR3 DNA sequence: TGTGCCAGCAGCTCCCCGGTCGGCGGGGGACCTTCCTACGAGCAGTACTTC. Translating gives CASSSPVGGGPSYEQYF. Full variable domain (remainder filled in from reference TRBV7-9 and TRBJ2-7): DTGVSQNPRHKITKRGQNVTFRCDPISEHNRLYWYRQTLGQGPEFLTYFQNEAQLEKSRLLSDRFSAERPKGSFSTLEIQRTEQGDSAMYLCASSSPVGGGPSYEQYFGPGTRLTVT.

The chain carries TRBV7-9 and TRBJ1-5; D is possibly TRBD1 (5 bases). V lost 3 bases and J 4 bases, leaving 7 bases between the germline ends. The CDR3 extends over 13 amino acids. Germline lookup yields CDR1 SEHNR and CDR2 FQNEAQ (reference sequence). The CDR3 here is CASSFGGNQPQHF. The CDR3 coding sequence is TGTGCCAGCAGCTTTGGGGGGAATCAGCCCCAGCATTTT.

This chain joins TRBV28 and TRBJ1-5, with D hard to call. The CDR3 has 12 amino acids. In germline, CDR1 is MDHEN, CDR2 SYDVKM. V was pared by 7 bases and J by 5 bases, with 9 bases between. The CDR3 protein is CASNGVDQPQHF. Written as DNA, the CDR3 is TGTGCCAGCAACGGGGTCGATCAGCCCCAGCATTTT.

The chain couples TRBV2 to TRBJ2-7; tentative D call: TRBD1 (6 bases). CDR1 is SNHLY, CDR2 FYNNEI, per germline. Trimming left V 2 bases short and J 2 bases short, with 19 bases between. The CDR3 is made up of 17 amino acids. CDR3 residues: CASSEIRGIHGTYEQYF. As DNA, the CDR3 is TGTGCCAGCAGTGAAATTAGGGGGATCCATGGCACCTACGAGCAGTACTTC.

The rearrangement joins TRBV4-1 to TRBJ1-1; possibly TRBD1 for D (6 bases). The CDR3 spans 15 residues. V was shortened by 2 bases and J by 5 bases, with 15 bases between the two germline ends. Germline V gene data show CDR1 as MGHRA and CDR2 as YSYEKL. In nucleotides, the CDR3 is TGCGCCAGCAGCCAAAGACCAGGGGCCGGAACTGAAGCTTTCTTT. Protein sequence: CASSQRPGAGTEAFF.

The V gene is TRBV5-1, the J gene TRBJ2-1; 13 nucleotides align to TRBD2. From germline, CDR1 is SGHRS and CDR2 YFSETQ. The CDR3 extends over 16 amino acids. J was trimmed by 8 bases and V by 0 bases; bases with no gene match: 5. The CDR3 sequence: CASSLGTSGGADEQFF. In nucleotides, the CDR3 is TGCGCCAGCAGCTTGGGAACTAGCGGGGGGGCAGATGAGCAGTTCTTC.

V and J are TRBV5-1 and TRBJ1-1, with 8 bases that match TRBD1. CDR1 is SGHRS, CDR2 YFSETQ, per germline. This CDR3 is built from 13 residues. The junction had 11 bases not matched to a gene; V was cut back by 5 bases and J by 11 bases. CDR3 amino acids: CASSPDRGIWAFF. Written as DNA, the CDR3 is TGCGCCAGCAGTCCCGACAGGGGTATTTGGGCTTTCTTT. Filled out from reference TRBV5-1 and TRBJ1-1, the complete variable domain reads KAGVTQTPRYLIKTRGQQVTLSCSPISGHRSVSWYQQTPGQGLQFLFEYFSETQRNKGNFPGRFSGRQFSNSRSEMNVSTLELGDSALYLCASSPDRGIWAFFGQGTRLTVV.

The chain joins TRBV7-9 to TRBJ1-3; TRBD1 is a possible D gene (5 bases). From germline, CDR1 is SEHNR and CDR2 FQNEAQ (reference sequence). Trimming left V 2 bases short and J 0 bases short, with 11 bases between. The CDR3 extends over 16 amino acids. CDR3 in amino acids: CASSLTGGTSGNTIYF. CDR3 nucleotide sequence: TGTGCCAGCAGCTTAACGGGCGGGACCTCTGGAAACACCATATATTTT.

This sequence joins TRBV14 and TRBJ2-4, with 11 bases fitting TRBD1. The V and J ends lost 4 bases and 7 bases, in that order; junction bases with no gene match: 6. The CDR3 length is 15 residues. The germline gives CDR1 SGHDN, CDR2 FVKESK. CDR3 sequence: CASSPTGTGGNIQYF. DNA for the CDR3: TGTGCCAGCAGCCCTACCGGGACAGGGGGGAACATTCAGTACTTC.

The chain couples TRBV27 to TRBJ1-5; D perhaps matches TRBD1 (6 bases). CDR3 length equals 15 residues. CDR1 is MNHEY and CDR2 is SMNVEV in the germline V gene (reference sequence). V lost 6 bases and J 0 bases, leaving 12 bases between the germline ends. The CDR3 loop reads CASSGQPYSNQPQHF. The CDR3 DNA reads as TGTGCCAGCAGCGGACAGCCGTATAGCAATCAGCCCCAGCATTTT.

The chain combines TRBV7-9 with TRBJ2-7; 7 nucleotides line up with TRBD1. The CDR3 length is 16 residues. The germline CDR1 and CDR2 sequences are SEHNR and FQNEAQ (reference sequence). The V and J ends lost 4 bases and 3 bases, in that order; junction bases with no gene match: 12. In nucleotides, the CDR3 is TGTGCCAGCAGCTCCTTCATCGGACAGGATTTCTACGAGCAGTACTTC. Its translation: CASSSFIGQDFYEQYF.

The genes are TRBV20-1 and TRBJ2-7, with D unresolved. Germline CDR1 is DFQATT and CDR2 is SNEGSKA (reference sequence). With 2 bases removed from V and 3 bases from J, the gap between germline ends came to 5 bases. This CDR3 region has 11 residues. CDR3 in amino acids: CSARINYEQYF. CDR3 coding DNA: TGCAGTGCTAGAATAAACTACGAGCAGTACTTC.

The CDR3 spells CASSLGLEIHEQYF. The CDR3 nucleotides read TGTGCCAGCAGCTTGGGCCTGGAGATCCACGAGCAGTACTTC. The chain carries TRBV5-4 and TRBJ2-7; unclear D gene. CDR1 is SGHNT, CDR2 YYREEE, per germline (reference sequence). The CDR3 totals 14 residues. Between the trimmed V and J ends, which lost 0 bases and 5 bases, there was a span of 12 bases.

This rearrangement joins TRBV11-2 to TRBJ2-1; D uncertain. Trimming removed 4 bases from V and 10 bases from J, with 14 bases in between. Germline lookup yields CDR1 SGHAT and CDR2 FQNNGV. The CDR3 is made up of 13 amino acids. The CDR3 DNA is TGTGCCAGCAGCTCCCCCGCGGAGCTAGAGCAGTTCTTC. Residues: CASSSPAELEQFF.

The rearrangement uses TRBV11-2 and TRBJ2-1; 9 nucleotides match TRBD1. Germline V gives CDR1 SGHAT, CDR2 FQNNGV. The length of the CDR3 is 15 residues. Losses at the gene ends were 5 bases for V and 3 bases for J; bases not matched to a gene: 5. The CDR3 nucleotides read TGTGCCAGCAGCCATGGGACAGGGCTCTACAATGAGCAGTTCTTC. It specifies CASSHGTGLYNEQFF. The full variable domain, its missing parts supplied by reference TRBV11-2 and TRBJ2-1, is EAGVAQSPRYKIIEKRQSVAFWCNPISGHATLYWYQQILGQGPKLLIQFQNNGVVDDSQLPKDRFSAERLKGVDSTLKIQPAKLEDSAVYLCASSHGTGLYNEQFFGPGTRLTVL.

The chain employs TRBV5-5 and TRBJ1-1; D might be TRBD1 (5 bases). The V gene lost 4 bases and the J gene lost 3 bases, with 13 bases spanning the gap. Per the germline V gene, CDR1 is SGHKS and CDR2 is YYEKEE (reference sequence). The CDR3 covers 14 residues. DNA for the CDR3: TGTGCCAGCAGCCCCCGGGGGGGGTACACTGAAGCTTTCTTT. Translated: CASSPRGGYTEAFF.

The gene calls are TRBV27 and TRBJ2-1; no clear D. CDR3 length: 14 amino acids. The ends were cut back, 6 bases at V and 0 bases at J, with 9 bases in the middle. Germline CDR1 and CDR2: MNHEY and SMNVEV (reference sequence). DNA for the CDR3: TGTGCCAGCAGAAACTCCTTCTCCTACAATGAGCAGTTCTTC. Translated: CASRNSFSYNEQFF.

V gene TRBV5-1 combines with J gene TRBJ2-5; 9 bases line up with TRBD2. V dropped 0 bases and J dropped 5; count of bases not matched to a gene: 2. Per germline, CDR1 SGHRS and CDR2 YFSETQ. This CDR3 is built from 14 residues. CDR3 sequence: CASSLGTSDETQYF. CDR3 nucleotide sequence: TGCGCCAGCAGCTTGGGGACTAGCGATGAGACCCAGTACTTC.

The chain employs TRBV10-1 and TRBJ2-3; 10 bases align to TRBD2. V was pared by 4 bases and J by 2 bases, with 9 bases of the junction left unmatched. This CDR3 contains 17 residues. Germline V gives CDR1 WNHNN, CDR2 SYGVQD (reference sequence). CDR3 region: CASSASPAGGPTDTQYF. Written as DNA, the CDR3 is TGCGCCAGCAGTGCCAGCCCAGCGGGGGGGCCCACAGATACGCAGTATTTT.

V is TRBV7-3 and J is TRBJ2-2; 11 bases are a match to TRBD2. Germline V CDR1 and CDR2: SGHTA, FQGTGA. The CDR3 is 13 residues long. V shed 10 bases, J shed 5 bases, and the junction held 3 bases outside the gene matches. CDR3: CANSGGATGELFF. CDR3 in DNA: TGTGCCAATAGCGGGGGGGCTACCGGGGAGCTGTTTTTT.

J is TRBJ2-1 and V is TRBV7-8, with D uncertain. This CDR3 is built from 14 residues. Looked up from germline, CDR1 is SGHVS and CDR2 is FQNEAQ. V was clipped by 0 bases and J by 4 bases, with 7 bases between them. DNA for the CDR3: TGTGCCAGCAGCTTAGCAGGCAGGTACAATGAGCAGTTCTTC. It codes for CASSLAGRYNEQFF.

This clone was seen a few times. The chain recombines TRBV13 with TRBJ1-1; D gene uncertain. Trimming removed 0 bases from V and 6 bases from J, with 5 bases in between. The CDR3 has 12 amino acids. Germline CDR1 reads PRHDT; CDR2 reads FYEKMQ (reference sequence). DNA for the CDR3: TGTGCCAGCAGCTTAGGGTCGGCTGAAGCTTTCTTT. The encoded protein is CASSLGSAEAFF. Filled out from reference TRBV13 and TRBJ1-1, the complete variable domain reads AAGVIQSPRHLIKEKRETATLKCYPIPRHDTVYWYQQGPGQDPQFLISFYEKMQSDKGSIPDRFSAQQFSDYHSELNMSSLELGDSALYFCASSLGSAEAFFGQGTRLTVV.

The V gene is TRBV2, the J gene TRBJ1-1; 9 nucleotides line up with TRBD1. The V gene end was trimmed by 3 bases and the J gene end by 4 bases; junction bases not matched to a gene: 15. The CDR3 totals 18 residues. Germline values: CDR1 SNHLY, CDR2 FYNNEI. The CDR3 coding sequence is TGTGCCAGCAGTGACGCCACAGGGGGCGTTGAGGGGGGCACTGAAGCTTTCTTT. It yields the protein CASSDATGGVEGGTEAFF.

The V call is TRBV28, the J call TRBJ1-6; 7 bases fit TRBD1. The germline gives CDR1 MDHEN, CDR2 SYDVKM. V dropped 3 bases and J dropped 9; count of bases not matched to a gene: 8. This CDR3 contains 15 residues. CDR3 region: CASSLSDRVVSPLHF. The CDR3 DNA sequence: TGTGCCAGCAGTTTGAGCGACAGGGTGGTTTCACCCCTCCACTTT.

This chain links TRBV9 with TRBJ1-1, with D unresolved. Germline V gene data show CDR1 as SGDLS and CDR2 as YYNGEE. This CDR3 contains 14 residues. The V gene lost 3 bases and the J gene lost 1 base, with 10 bases spanning the gap. The CDR3 DNA sequence: TGTGCCAGCAGCGGACTCCCAGAGAACACTGAAGCTTTCTTT. Translating it yields CASSGLPENTEAFF.

The chain joins TRBV4-2 to TRBJ1-2, with 7 bases fitting TRBD1. Germline V CDR1 and CDR2: LGHNA, YNFKEQ. The CDR3 contains 14 residues. The junction had 11 bases not matched to a gene; V was cut back by 6 bases and J by 7 bases. CDR3 nucleotides: TGTGCCAGCAGACAAACCGGACAGGCGCCTGGCTACACCTTC. Translated, it gives CASRQTGQAPGYTF.

The chain links TRBV6-5 to TRBJ1-2; 7 bases match TRBD1. Germline V gene lookup returns CDR1 MNHEY and CDR2 SVGAGI. Trimming cost V 6 bases and J 3 bases; bases outside gene matches: 4. The CDR3 runs to 13 residues. The CDR3 DNA sequence: TGTGCCAGCAGCCCAACAGGGGACTATGGCTACACCTTC. Translation: CASSPTGDYGYTF.

The chain combines TRBV9 with TRBJ2-3; 14 bases line up with TRBD2. Trimming took 6 bases from V and 3 from J; bases not matched to a gene: 3. CDR3 length: 15 amino acids. Looked up from germline, CDR1 is SGDLS and CDR2 is YYNGEE. The CDR3 protein is CASTGTSGRTDTQYF. CDR3 nucleotides: TGTGCCAGCACTGGGACTAGCGGGAGAACAGATACGCAGTATTTT.

The V and J genes are TRBV6-1 and TRBJ2-5; no definite D call. The CDR3 contains 13 residues. Germline loops: CDR1 MNHNS, CDR2 SASEGT. V lost 7 bases to trimming and J lost 5 bases, with 14 bases between them. CDR3 sequence: CASTTAGWETQYF. CDR3 coding DNA: TGTGCCAGCACCACGGCAGGTTGGGAGACCCAGTACTTC.